The T cell receptor beta chain under discussion was sequenced for a study of cytomegalovirus exposure and HLA in healthy donors. Study conclusions and caveats: The listing of 150 to 200 TCR beta chains classed them as cytomegalovirus-associated.

The CDR3 sequence is 15 residues long. The germline V gene has CDR1 MNHNS and CDR2 SASEGT. Trimming shortened V by 6 bases and J by 8 bases, and 19 bases separated the two germline ends. The repertoire was sequenced with immunoSEQ multiplex PCR; TCRdb's copy has only in-frame clones and lacks some. This table holds 60,000 to 85,000 clones, approximately 95% found once. Concerning this clone: Its antigen is still unknown.

This clonotype originated in a man between 18 and 35 years old in good health and CMV-seropositive. Sequenced sample: PBMCs. V gene TRBV6-1 combines with J gene TRBJ1-4, with a tentative D call TRBD1 (6 bases). The CDR3 here is CASSMSQGLGEKLFF. The CDR3 region has the DNA TGTGCCAGCAGCATGTCACAGGGCTTAGGGGAAAAACTGTTTTTT.